This TCR beta chain was observed in a study of blood T cell repertoires in COVID-19. Across the study: The United States, Italy and Spain supplied acute and convalescent COVID-19 samples. Sources were T cells, B-cell-depleted T cells, or PBMCs; the material itself was cDNA or gDNA.

This CDR3 comprises 13 residues. Germline trimming cut 4 bases from V and 7 bases from J; bases unmatched to any gene: 3. Per the germline V gene, CDR1 is SGHTA and CDR2 is FQGNSA. Original data processing: Amplification with reference gene primers provided the estimates of nucleated cell counts. TCRdb's table, derived via immunoSEQ multiplex PCR, lists solely in-frame clones and lacks some. That table supplies the V and J calls and clone size; D and trimming were determined from the DNA. The sample shows fewer than 250,000 clones, roughly four fifths of them seen only once. The V and J genes are TRBV7-2 and TRBJ2-1; 8 bases are a match to TRBD2. The specimen sequenced was peripheral blood. The sequence derives from a woman aged 65 to 85 with active or convalescent COVID-19. The CDR3 bases are TGTGCCAGCAGCTCCTCTAGCGGGAATGAGCAGTTCTTC. As protein: CASSSSSGNEQFF.